The table lists the clone carrying this T cell receptor (beta chain) with a few counts. Its antigen is unidentified. The CDR3 contains 17 residues. CDR1 and CDR2 (germline): SGHTA, FQGNSA. V lost 5 bases to trimming and J lost 9 bases, with 26 bases between them. The data were taken from a study of T-cell memory formation after mild COVID-19. Study details: Clustering of TCRs was largely donor specific.

TCR alpha and TCR beta cDNA libraries carrying sample barcodes and UMIs came from 5'RACE with constant-segment primers. TCRdb re-analysed the 5' RACE reads in MiXCR, keeping a single row per CDR3 protein. This sample has around 340,000 distinct CDR3 sequences; 20% to 25% occur once, and the top ten carry approximately 13%. General observations from the study: Researchers found some responding clones in pre-infection memory, a sign that cross-reactive memory joined. Clones shrinking between day 15 and 85 showed a balanced CD4/CD8 split, and those that grew later tilted toward CD4+.

The V and J genes are TRBV7-2 and TRBJ2-1; TRBD2 might be the D (6 bases). This clonotype originated in an adult woman who had mild COVID-19 (a few samples of this study predate the infection). Cell type and time point are not known. The material sequenced was PBMCs or a T cell subset sorted from them (not recorded which). The CDR3 protein is CASSLRGVGSKGSEQFF. Written as DNA, the CDR3 is TGTGCCAGCAGCCTACGGGGTGTCGGGAGTAAGGGAAGTGAGCAGTTCTTC.